This section outlines one TCR beta chain sequence together with its context. Its antigen target is currently unknown. No much larger clonotype is one base removed from it; base qualities were not supplied. Here V drops 6 bases and J drops 2 bases, and the junction holds 15 bases not matched to any gene. Looking up the germline V gene (reference sequence) yields CDR1 PRHDT and CDR2 FYEKMQ. From the cysteine up to the phenylalanine, the CDR3 has a length of 18 residues. Of all the DNA, just the CDR3 is kept, 54 bases in frame from base 1. For sequencing of the TCRbeta CDR3 region, genomic DNA was extracted from the sorted cells. TCRbeta CDR3 regions were sequenced using the immunoSEQ Assay. TCRdb stores this immuneACCESS table with in-frame sequences only. Part of the clones is absent; in the studies checked, under half of the shortfall reflects unresolved V genes, and no reason is known for the rest. Across this sample there are approximately 79,000 clones, with roughly 86% seen only once. The top ten constitute 0.8% to 1% of the sample.

This entry is derived from a study of OX40 agonist ivuxolimab in advanced cancers. Turning to the overall study: Ivuxolimab was a fully human IgG2 agonistic monoclonal antibody targeting the costimulatory receptor OX40 (CD134). Intravenous ivuxolimab was administered to patients every 2 weeks at six dose levels: 0.01, 0.1, 0.3, 1.5, 3 and 10 mg/kg. Among the 52 dose-escalation patients, around 19 had hepatocellular carcinoma, approximately 15 melanoma, 9 renal cell carcinoma and 9 head and neck cancer. In the dose-escalation cohort, approximately 82% of patients were male, and the mean age was 60 years with a range of about 20 to 80. Prior anti-PD-1, anti-PD-L1 or anti-CTLA-4 therapy was permitted, and checkpoint inhibitors had been received by around 39% of dose-escalation patients. Three dose-escalation patients achieved partial responses, one with hepatocellular carcinoma and two with cutaneous melanoma. Peripheral TCRbeta sequencing was intended to test whether TCR sequence diversity was altered and clonal T-cell expansion was caused by ivuxolimab. The paper reports the monotherapy dose-escalation portion (N of about 56 patients) of the phase I ivuxolimab trial. Summary of the overall study and its limitations: At doses from 0.1 to 3.0 mg/kg, clonal expansion was seen in both CD4+ and CD8+ blood T cells between baseline and week 6. In partial responders in the 0.1-3.0 mg/kg groups, normalized peripheral clonal expansion was found to be among the lowest, especially among CD8+ T cells. On average, CD8+ T cells showed more expanded clones than CD4+ T cells after ivuxolimab. Low levels of normalized T-cell clonal expansion were also seen in some patients who did not respond. Which antigens the clonally expanded peripheral T cells were specific for was not determined.

Patients with a history of autoimmune disease or receiving systemic immunosuppression were excluded from the trial. Peripheral blood for TCR sequencing was collected from all dose cohorts at baseline, on cycle 4 day 1, and on cycle 7 day 1. Samples were obtained from an open-label, multicenter, first-in-human phase I dose-escalation trial of ivuxolimab. Adults with locally advanced or metastatic melanoma, renal cell, hepatocellular, or head and neck squamous cell carcinoma were enrolled in the trial. Before TCR sequencing, CD4+ T cells and CD8+ T cells from peripheral blood were sorted into separate populations.

The chain couples TRBV13 to TRBJ2-5, with 10 bases in between that match TRBD2. The TCR was taken from an adult with an advanced solid tumor such as melanoma, head and neck, liver or kidney cancer. The sample in question was CD4+ or CD8+ T cells sorted from blood, obtained in a trial of the OX40 agonist ivuxolimab. Here the CDR3 is given as CASSYTGTSVPPQETQYF. Here is the DNA: TGTGCCAGCAGTTATACCGGGACTAGCGTTCCCCCACAAGAGACCCAGTACTTC.